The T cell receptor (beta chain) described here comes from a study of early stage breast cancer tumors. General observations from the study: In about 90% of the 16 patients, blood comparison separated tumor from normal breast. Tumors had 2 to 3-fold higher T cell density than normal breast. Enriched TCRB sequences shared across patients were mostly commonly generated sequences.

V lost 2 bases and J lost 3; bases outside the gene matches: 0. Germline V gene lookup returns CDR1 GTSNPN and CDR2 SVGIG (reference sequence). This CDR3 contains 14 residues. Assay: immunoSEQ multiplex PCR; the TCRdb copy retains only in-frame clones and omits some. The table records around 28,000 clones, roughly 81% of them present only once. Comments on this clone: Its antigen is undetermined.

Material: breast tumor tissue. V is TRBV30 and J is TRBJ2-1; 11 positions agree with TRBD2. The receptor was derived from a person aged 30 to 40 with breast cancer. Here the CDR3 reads CAWSTSGGYNEQFF. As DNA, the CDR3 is TGTGCCTGGAGTACTAGCGGGGGCTACAATGAGCAGTTCTTC. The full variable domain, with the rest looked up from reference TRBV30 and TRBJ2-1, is SQTIHQWPATLVQPVGSPLSLECTVEGTSNPNLYWYRQAAGRGLQLLFYSVGIGQISSEVPQNLSASRPQDRQFILSSKKLLLSDSGFYLCAWSTSGGYNEQFFGPGTRLTVL.